This entry concerns a single T cell receptor beta chain. Its matching antigen is unknown. The data stem from a study of T-cell reconstitution after alpha-beta-depleted transplantation in children. Germline loops: CDR1 DFQATT, CDR2 SNEGSKA (reference sequence). The V end lost 7 bases, the J end lost 3 bases, and 12 bases lay between the germline ends. CDR3 size: 12 residues. Study outcomes and limitations: Diversity and T-cell counts at one year after transplant derived mostly from new T cells. Expanded clones from the graft, numbering several hundred, reportedly supplied alpha-beta T cells about two months after transplant.

Molecular barcoding with unique molecular identifiers was used for the TCRbeta library. Each CDR3 protein gets one entry after TCRdb re-called the PCR reads with MiXCR. The sample carries about 580,000 distinct CDR3 sequences, approximately 30% recorded once. The receptor comes from a boy under two years old with Wiskott-Aldrich syndrome, due to receive a stem cell transplant. Sequencing used PBMCs, obtained before TCRalphabeta/CD19-depleted stem cell transplant. This rearrangement joins TRBV20-1 to TRBJ1-1, with D hard to call. The chain's CDR3 is CSVLGSDTEAFF. DNA of the CDR3: TGCAGTGTCCTCGGATCGGACACTGAAGCTTTCTTT.